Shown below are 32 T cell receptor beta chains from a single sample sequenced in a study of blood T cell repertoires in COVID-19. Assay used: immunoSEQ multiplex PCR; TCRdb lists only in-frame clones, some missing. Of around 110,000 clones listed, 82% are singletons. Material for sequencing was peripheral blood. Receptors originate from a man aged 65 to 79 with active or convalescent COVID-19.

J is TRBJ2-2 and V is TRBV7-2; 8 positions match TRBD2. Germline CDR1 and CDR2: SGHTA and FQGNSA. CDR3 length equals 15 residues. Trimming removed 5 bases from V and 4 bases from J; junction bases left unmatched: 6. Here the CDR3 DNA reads TGTGCCAGCAGCATTAGCGGGACACCCACCGGGGAGCTGTTTTTT. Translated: CASSISGTPTGELFF. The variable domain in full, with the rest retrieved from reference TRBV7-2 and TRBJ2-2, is GAGVSQSPSNKVTEKGKDVELRCDPISGHTALYWYRQSLGQGLEFLIYFQGNSAPDKSGLPSDRFSAERTGGSVSTLTIQRTQQEDSAVYLCASSISGTPTGELFFGEGSRLTVL.

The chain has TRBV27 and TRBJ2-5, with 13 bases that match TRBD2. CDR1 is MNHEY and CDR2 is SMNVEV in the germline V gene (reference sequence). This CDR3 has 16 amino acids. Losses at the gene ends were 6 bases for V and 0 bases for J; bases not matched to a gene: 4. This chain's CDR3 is CASRVTSGGYQETQYF. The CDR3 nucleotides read TGTGCCAGCAGAGTGACTAGCGGGGGGTACCAAGAGACCCAGTACTTC.

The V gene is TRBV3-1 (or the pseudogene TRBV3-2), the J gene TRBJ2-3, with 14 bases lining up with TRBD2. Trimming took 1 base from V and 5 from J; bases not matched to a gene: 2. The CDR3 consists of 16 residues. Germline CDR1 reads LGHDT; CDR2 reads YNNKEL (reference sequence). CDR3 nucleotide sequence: TGTGCCAGCAGCCAAGGGACTAGCGGGAGGATAGATACGCAGTATTTT. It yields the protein CASSQGTSGRIDTQYF.

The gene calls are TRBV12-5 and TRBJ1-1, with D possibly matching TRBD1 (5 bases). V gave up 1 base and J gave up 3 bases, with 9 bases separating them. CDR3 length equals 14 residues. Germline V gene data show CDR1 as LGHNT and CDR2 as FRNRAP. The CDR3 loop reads CASGLGREDTEAFF. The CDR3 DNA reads TGTGCTAGTGGTTTGGGCAGGGAGGACACTGAAGCTTTCTTT.

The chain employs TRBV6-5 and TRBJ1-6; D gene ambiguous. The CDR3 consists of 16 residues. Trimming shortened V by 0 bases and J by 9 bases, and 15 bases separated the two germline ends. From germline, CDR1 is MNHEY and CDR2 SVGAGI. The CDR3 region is CASSYSMTARSSPLHF. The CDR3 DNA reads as TGTGCCAGCAGTTACTCGATGACCGCAAGGAGTTCACCCCTCCACTTT.

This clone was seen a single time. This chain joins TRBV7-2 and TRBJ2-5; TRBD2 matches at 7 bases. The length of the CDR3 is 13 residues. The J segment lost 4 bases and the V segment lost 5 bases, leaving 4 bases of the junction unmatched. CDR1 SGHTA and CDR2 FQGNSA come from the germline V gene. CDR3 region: CASSRGVLETQYF. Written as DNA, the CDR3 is TGTGCCAGCAGCCGGGGGGTTTTAGAGACCCAGTACTTC.

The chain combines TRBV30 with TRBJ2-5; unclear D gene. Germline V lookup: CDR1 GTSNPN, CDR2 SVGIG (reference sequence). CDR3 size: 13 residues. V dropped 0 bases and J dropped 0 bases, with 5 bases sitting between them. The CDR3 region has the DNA TGTGCCTGGAGTGTGCAGAACCAAGAGACCCAGTACTTC. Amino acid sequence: CAWSVQNQETQYF.

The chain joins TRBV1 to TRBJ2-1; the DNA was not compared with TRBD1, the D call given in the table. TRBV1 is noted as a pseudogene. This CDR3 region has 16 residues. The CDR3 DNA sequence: TGCACCAGCAGCCAAGGAACTGGGACAGGGCGGAATGAGCAGTTCTTC. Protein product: CTSSQGTGTGRNEQFF.

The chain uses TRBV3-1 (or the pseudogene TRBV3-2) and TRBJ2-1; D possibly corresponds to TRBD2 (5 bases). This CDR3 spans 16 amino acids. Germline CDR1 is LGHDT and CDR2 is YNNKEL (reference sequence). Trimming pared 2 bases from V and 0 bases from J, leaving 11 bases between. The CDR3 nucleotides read TGTGCCAGCAGCCAACCCGGGGAATTCTCCTACAATGAGCAGTTCTTC. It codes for CASSQPGEFSYNEQFF.

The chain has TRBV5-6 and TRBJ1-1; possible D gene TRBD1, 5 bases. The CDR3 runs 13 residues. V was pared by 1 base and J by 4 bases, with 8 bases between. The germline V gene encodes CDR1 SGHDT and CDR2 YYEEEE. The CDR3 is CASSLYGATEAFF. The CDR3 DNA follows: TGTGCCAGCAGCTTGTATGGGGCCACTGAAGCTTTCTTT.

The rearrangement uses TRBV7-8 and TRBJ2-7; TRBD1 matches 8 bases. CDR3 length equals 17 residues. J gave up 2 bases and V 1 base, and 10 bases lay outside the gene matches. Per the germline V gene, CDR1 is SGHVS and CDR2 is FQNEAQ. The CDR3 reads CASSLELVGTGPYEQYF. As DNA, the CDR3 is TGTGCCAGCAGCTTAGAATTGGTCGGGACAGGTCCCTACGAGCAGTACTTC.

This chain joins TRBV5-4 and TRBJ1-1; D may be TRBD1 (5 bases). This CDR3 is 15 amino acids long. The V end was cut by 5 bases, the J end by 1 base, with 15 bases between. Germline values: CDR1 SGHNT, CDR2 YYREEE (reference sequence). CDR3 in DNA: TGTGCCAGCAGGTGGGGTGGACACCAGAACACTGAAGCTTTCTTT. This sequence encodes CASRWGGHQNTEAFF. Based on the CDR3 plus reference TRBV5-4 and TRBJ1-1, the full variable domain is ETGVTQSPTHLIKTRGQQVTLRCSSQSGHNTVSWYQQALGQGPQFIFQYYREEENGRGNFPPRFSGLQFPNYSSELNVNALELDDSALYLCASRWGGHQNTEAFFGQGTRLTVV.

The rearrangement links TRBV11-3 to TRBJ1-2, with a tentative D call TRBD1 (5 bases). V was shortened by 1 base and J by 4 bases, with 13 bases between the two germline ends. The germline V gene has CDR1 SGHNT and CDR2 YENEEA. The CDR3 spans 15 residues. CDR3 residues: CASSLADRASYGYTF. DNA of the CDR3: TGTGCCAGCAGCTTAGCAGACAGAGCCAGCTATGGCTACACCTTC.

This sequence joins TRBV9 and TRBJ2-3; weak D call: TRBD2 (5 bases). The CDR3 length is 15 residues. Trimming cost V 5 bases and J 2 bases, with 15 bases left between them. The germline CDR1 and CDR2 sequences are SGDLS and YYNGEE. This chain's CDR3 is CASSESGIFTDTQYF. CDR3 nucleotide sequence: TGTGCCAGCAGTGAGAGCGGAATCTTCACAGATACGCAGTATTTT.

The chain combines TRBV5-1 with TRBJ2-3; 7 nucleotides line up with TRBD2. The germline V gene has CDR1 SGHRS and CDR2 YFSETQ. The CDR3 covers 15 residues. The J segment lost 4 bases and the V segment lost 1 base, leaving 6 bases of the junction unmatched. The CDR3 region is CASSLWAGVADTQYF. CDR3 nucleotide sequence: TGCGCCAGCAGCTTGTGGGCGGGAGTAGCAGATACGCAGTATTTT.

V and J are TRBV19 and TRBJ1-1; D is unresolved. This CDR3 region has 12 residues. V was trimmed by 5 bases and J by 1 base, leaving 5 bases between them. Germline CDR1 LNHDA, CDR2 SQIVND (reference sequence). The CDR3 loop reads CASSERNTEAFF. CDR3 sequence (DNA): TGTGCCAGTAGTGAGAGGAACACTGAAGCTTTCTTT. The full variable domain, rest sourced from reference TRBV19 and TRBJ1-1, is DGGITQSPKYLFRKEGQNVTLSCEQNLNHDAMYWYRQDPGQGLRLIYYSQIVNDFQKGDIAEGYSVSREKKESFPLTVTSAQKNPTAFYLCASSERNTEAFFGQGTRLTVV.

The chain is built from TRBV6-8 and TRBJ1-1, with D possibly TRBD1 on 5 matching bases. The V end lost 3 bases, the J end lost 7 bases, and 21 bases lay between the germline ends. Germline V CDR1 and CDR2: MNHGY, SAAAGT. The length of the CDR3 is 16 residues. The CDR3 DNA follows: TGTGCCAGCAGTTATCAGAATTTGCGCAGGGATGGTGAAGCTTTCTTT. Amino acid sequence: CASSYQNLRRDGEAFF.

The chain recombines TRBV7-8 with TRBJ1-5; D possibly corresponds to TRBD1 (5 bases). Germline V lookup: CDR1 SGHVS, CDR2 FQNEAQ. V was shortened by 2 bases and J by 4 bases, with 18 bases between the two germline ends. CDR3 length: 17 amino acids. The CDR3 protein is CASSLTPRGVPNQPQHF. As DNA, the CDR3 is TGTGCCAGCAGCTTAACGCCCCGGGGGGTTCCAAATCAGCCCCAGCATTTT. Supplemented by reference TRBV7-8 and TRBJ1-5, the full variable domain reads GAGVSQSPRYKVAKRGQDVALRCDPISGHVSLFWYQQALGQGPEFLTYFQNEAQLDKSGLPSDRFFAERPEGSVSTLKIQRTQQEDSAVYLCASSLTPRGVPNQPQHFGDGTRLSIL.

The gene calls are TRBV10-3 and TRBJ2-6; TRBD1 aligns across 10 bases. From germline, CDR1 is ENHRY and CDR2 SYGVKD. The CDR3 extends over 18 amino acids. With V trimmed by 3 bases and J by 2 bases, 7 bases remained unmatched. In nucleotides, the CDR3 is TGTGCCATCAGTGACCCGACAGGGGGCGGCGCTGGGGCCAACGTCCTGACTTTC. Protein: CAISDPTGGGAGANVLTF.

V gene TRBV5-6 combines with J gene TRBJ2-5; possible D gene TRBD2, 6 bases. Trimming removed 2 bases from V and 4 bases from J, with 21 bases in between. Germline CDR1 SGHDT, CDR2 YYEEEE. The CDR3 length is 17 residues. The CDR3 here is CASSFQGKEGIGETQYF. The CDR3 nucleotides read TGTGCCAGCAGCTTTCAGGGAAAGGAGGGTATCGGAGAGACCCAGTACTTC.

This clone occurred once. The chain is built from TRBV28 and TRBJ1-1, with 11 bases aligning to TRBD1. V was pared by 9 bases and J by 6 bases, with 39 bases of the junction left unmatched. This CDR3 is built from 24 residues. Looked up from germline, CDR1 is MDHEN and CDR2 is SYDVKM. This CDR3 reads CARLSGTGKGIDIVGTGGRSEAFF. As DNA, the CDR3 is TGTGCCAGGCTCTCCGGGACAGGGAAAGGGATTGACATTGTGGGGACAGGGGGAAGGTCTGAAGCTTTCTTT.

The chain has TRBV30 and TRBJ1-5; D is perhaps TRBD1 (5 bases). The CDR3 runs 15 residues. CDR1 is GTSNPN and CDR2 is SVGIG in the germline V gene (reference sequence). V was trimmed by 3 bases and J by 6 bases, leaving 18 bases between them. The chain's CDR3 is CAWSPIGGESQPQHF. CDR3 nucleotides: TGTGCCTGGAGCCCAATTGGGGGGGAGAGTCAGCCCCAGCATTTT.

The CDR3 coding sequence is TGTGCCAGCTCACCACGCAGGGTTACTTCGGAGACCCAGTACTTC. The encoded protein is CASSPRRVTSETQYF. The V call is TRBV18, the J call TRBJ2-5; a possible D gene is TRBD1 (5 bases). V was shortened by 1 base and J by 5 bases, with 14 bases between the two germline ends. CDR1 is KGHSH and CDR2 is LQKENI in the germline V gene. This CDR3 is 15 amino acids long.

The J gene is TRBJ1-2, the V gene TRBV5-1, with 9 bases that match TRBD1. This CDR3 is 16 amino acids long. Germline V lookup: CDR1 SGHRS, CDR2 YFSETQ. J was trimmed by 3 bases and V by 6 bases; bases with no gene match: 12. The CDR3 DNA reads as TGCGCCAGCACTTCCGGGACAGGGTTTTTAGACTATGGCTACACCTTC. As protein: CASTSGTGFLDYGYTF.

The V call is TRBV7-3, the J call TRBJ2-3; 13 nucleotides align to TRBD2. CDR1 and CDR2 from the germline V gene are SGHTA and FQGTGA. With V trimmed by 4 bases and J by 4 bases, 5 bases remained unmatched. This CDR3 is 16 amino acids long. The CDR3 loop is CASSSGTSGMPDTQYF. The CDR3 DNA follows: TGTGCCAGCAGCTCCGGGACTAGCGGGATGCCAGATACGCAGTATTTT.

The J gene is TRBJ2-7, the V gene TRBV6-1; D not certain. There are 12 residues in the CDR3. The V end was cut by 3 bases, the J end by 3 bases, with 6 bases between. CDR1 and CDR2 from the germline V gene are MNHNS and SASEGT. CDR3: CASSEYSYEQYF. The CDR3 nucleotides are TGTGCCAGCAGTGAGTACAGCTACGAGCAGTACTTC.

In DNA, the CDR3 is TGTGCCAGCAAGCCGGGACTAGCGGGTGTCGGGGAGCTGTTTTTT. It translates to CASKPGLAGVGELFF. The chain has TRBV27 and TRBJ2-2; 12 positions agree with TRBD2. V lost 7 bases and J lost 7; bases outside the gene matches: 7. The V gene's germline CDR1 is MNHEY and CDR2 SMNVEV (reference sequence). CDR3 size: 15 residues.

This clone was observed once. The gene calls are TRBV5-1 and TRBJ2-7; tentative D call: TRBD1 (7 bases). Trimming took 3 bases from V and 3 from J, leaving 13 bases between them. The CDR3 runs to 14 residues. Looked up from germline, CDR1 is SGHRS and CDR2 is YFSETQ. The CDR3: CASSWGDSRYEQYF. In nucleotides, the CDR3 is TGCGCCAGCAGCTGGGGGGACAGCCGCTACGAGCAGTACTTC.

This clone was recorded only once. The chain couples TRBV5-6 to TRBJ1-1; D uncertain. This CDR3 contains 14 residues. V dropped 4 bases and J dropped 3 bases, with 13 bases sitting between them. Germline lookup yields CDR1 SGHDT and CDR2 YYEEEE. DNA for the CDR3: TGTGCCAGCAGCCCTGACCTGGGAGACACTGAAGCTTTCTTT. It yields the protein CASSPDLGDTEAFF.

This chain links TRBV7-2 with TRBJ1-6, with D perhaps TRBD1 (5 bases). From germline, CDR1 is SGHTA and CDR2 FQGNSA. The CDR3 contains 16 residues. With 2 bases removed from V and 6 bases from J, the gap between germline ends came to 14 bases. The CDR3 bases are TGTGCCAGCAGCTTATGGGGGGACCTACGTAATTCACCCCTCCACTTT. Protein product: CASSLWGDLRNSPLHF.

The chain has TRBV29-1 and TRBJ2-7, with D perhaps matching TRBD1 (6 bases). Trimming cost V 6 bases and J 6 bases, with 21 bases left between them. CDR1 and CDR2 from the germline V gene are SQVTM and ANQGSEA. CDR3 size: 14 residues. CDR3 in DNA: TGCAGCGTCCAACAGGGAATGGGTCCCTGCGAGCAGTACTTC. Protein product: CSVQQGMGPCEQYF.

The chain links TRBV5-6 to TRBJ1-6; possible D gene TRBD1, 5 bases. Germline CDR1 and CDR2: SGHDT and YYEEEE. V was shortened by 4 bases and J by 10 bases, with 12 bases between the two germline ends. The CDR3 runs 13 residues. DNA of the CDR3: TGTGCCAGCAGCGCGGGGGGGAGGTCACCCCTCCACTTT. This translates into CASSAGGRSPLHF.